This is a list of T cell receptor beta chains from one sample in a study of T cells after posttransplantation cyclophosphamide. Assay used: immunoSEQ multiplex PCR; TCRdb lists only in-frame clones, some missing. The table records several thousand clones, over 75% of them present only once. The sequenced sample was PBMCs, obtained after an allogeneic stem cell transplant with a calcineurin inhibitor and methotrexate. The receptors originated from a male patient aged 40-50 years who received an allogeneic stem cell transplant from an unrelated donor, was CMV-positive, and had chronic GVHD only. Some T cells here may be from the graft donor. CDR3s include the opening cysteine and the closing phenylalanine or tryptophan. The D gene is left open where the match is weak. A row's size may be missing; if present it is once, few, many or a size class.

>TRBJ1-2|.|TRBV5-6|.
CASSLGDTGYTF
TGTGCCAGCAGCTTGGGCGACACCGGCTACACCTTC
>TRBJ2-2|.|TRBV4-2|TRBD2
CASSQEVSSGRPSNTGELFF
TGTGCCAGCAGCCAAGAAGTATCTAGCGGGAGGCCGTCGAACACCGGGGAGCTGTTTTTT
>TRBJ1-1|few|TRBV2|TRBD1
CASGQGEAFF
TGTGCCAGCGGACAGGGAGAAGCTTTCTTT
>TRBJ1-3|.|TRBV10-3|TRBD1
CAISDSRTGSGNTIYF
TGTGCCATCAGTGATTCCCGGACAGGGTCTGGAAACACCATATATTTT
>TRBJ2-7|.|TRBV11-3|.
CASSFPSRRARSGTYEQYF
TGTGCCAGCAGCTTCCCCTCTAGACGGGCCAGATCGGGGACCTACGAGCAGTACTTC
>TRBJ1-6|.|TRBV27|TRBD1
CASSFPGGGSPLHF
TGTGCCAGCAGTTTCCCAGGGGGTGGTTCACCCCTCCACTTT
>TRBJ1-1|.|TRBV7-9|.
CASSLESGAEAFF
TGTGCCAGCAGCTTAGAATCCGGGGCTGAAGCTTTCTTT
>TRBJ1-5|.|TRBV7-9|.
CASSLAAFGDQPQHF
TGTGCCAGCAGCTTAGCGGCCTTTGGTGATCAGCCCCAGCATTTT
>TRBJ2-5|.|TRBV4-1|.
CASRRGITGFRGETQYF
TGCGCCAGCAGAAGGGGGATTACAGGGTTTAGGGGAGAGACCCAGTACTTC
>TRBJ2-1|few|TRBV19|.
CASSPQIFWNEQFF
TGTGCCAGTAGTCCCCAGATCTTCTGGAATGAGCAGTTCTTC
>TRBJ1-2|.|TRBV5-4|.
CASSLDGLRGYTF
TGTGCCAGCAGCTTGGATGGATTGAGGGGCTACACCTTC
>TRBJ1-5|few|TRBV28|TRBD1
CASSPGQGNQPQHF
TGTGCCAGCAGTCCGGGACAGGGGAATCAGCCCCAGCATTTT
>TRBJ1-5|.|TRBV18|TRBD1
CASSLTGVRQPQHF
TGTGCCAGCTCATTGACAGGGGTCAGGCAGCCCCAGCATTTT
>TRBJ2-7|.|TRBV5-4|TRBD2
CASSPGRGGGYEQYF
TGTGCCAGCAGCCCGGGGCGGGGGGGCGGTTACGAGCAGTACTTC
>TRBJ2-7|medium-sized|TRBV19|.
CASRPGQHYEQYF
TGTGCCAGTAGACCGGGACAACACTACGAGCAGTACTTC
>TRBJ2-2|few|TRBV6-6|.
CASSGFGLGELFF
TGTGCCAGCAGTGGGTTTGGGCTGGGGGAGCTGTTTTTT
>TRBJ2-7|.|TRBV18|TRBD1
CASSTGARIYEQYF
TGTGCCAGCTCCACAGGGGCGCGAATCTACGAGCAGTACTTC
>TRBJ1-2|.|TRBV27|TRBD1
CASSLVGTGKYGYTF
TGTGCCAGCAGTTTAGTAGGGACAGGGAAGTATGGCTACACCTTC
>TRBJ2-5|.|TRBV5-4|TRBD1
CASFTLRTGGAETQYF
TGTGCCAGCTTTACCCTGAGGACAGGGGGCGCGGAGACCCAGTACTTC
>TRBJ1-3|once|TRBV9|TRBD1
CASSASGGSGNTIYF
TGTGCCAGCAGCGCCTCAGGGGGCTCTGGAAACACCATATATTTT
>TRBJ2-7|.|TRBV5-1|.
CASRSGTQSYEQYF
TGCGCCAGCAGGTCCGGGACACAGTCCTACGAGCAGTACTTC
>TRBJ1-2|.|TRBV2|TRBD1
CASSEGGTGYLAYGYTF
TGTGCCAGCAGTGAAGGCGGGACAGGGTACTTAGCCTATGGCTACACCTTC
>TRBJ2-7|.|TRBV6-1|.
CASATDSFYEQYF
TGTGCCAGCGCCACTGACAGTTTCTACGAGCAGTACTTC
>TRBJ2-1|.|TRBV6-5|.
CASSRRSGEQFF
TGTGCCAGCAGTCGGAGGTCTGGTGAGCAGTTCTTC
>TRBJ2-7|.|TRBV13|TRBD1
CASSRTFGQGDEQYF
TGTGCCAGCAGCCGAACTTTTGGGCAGGGGGACGAGCAGTACTTC
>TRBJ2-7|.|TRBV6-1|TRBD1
CASSGGQYEQYF
TGTGCCAGCAGTGGGGGACAGTACGAGCAGTACTTC
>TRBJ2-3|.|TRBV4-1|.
CASSHTGRPDTQYF
TGCGCCAGCAGCCATACAGGGCGCCCAGATACGCAGTATTTT
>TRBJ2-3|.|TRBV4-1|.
CASSQELSTDTQYF
TGCGCCAGCAGCCAGGAGCTAAGCACAGATACGCAGTATTTT